This T cell receptor beta chain was found in a study of beta chain features in type 1 diabetes. In the study overall: Patients did not differ from healthy donors in age, gender or cell yield. Overall study findings and caveats: Within patients, naive, central memory and Treg TCRB repertoires seemed more similar than within healthy donors. A potential influence of HLA type upon TCRB rearrangement remained unresolved herein. Cells that show high TCR expression could be over-represented by cDNA sequencing. Type 1 diabetes patients showed a moderate but significant shortening of TCRB CDR3s in all four CD4+ subsets.

On this clone: Antigen: not known.

All of the isolated RNA was reverse transcribed, so expressed TCRB transcripts were sequenced. Assay: immunoSEQ multiplex PCR; the TCRdb copy retains only in-frame clones and omits some. Of 130,000 to 150,000 clones listed, less than 15% are singletons. In germline, CDR1 is LNHDA, CDR2 SQIVND (reference sequence). V lost 3 bases to trimming and J lost 1 base, with 10 bases between them. This CDR3 has 15 amino acids. This TCR was recovered from a man younger than 35 with type 1 diabetes. The chain employs TRBV19 and TRBJ1-5; no clear D. Sample: central memory CD4+ T cells from blood. The CDR3 spells CASSMPGRSNQPQHF. DNA of the CDR3: TGTGCCAGTAGTATGCCCGGGAGGAGCAATCAGCCCCAGCATTTT.